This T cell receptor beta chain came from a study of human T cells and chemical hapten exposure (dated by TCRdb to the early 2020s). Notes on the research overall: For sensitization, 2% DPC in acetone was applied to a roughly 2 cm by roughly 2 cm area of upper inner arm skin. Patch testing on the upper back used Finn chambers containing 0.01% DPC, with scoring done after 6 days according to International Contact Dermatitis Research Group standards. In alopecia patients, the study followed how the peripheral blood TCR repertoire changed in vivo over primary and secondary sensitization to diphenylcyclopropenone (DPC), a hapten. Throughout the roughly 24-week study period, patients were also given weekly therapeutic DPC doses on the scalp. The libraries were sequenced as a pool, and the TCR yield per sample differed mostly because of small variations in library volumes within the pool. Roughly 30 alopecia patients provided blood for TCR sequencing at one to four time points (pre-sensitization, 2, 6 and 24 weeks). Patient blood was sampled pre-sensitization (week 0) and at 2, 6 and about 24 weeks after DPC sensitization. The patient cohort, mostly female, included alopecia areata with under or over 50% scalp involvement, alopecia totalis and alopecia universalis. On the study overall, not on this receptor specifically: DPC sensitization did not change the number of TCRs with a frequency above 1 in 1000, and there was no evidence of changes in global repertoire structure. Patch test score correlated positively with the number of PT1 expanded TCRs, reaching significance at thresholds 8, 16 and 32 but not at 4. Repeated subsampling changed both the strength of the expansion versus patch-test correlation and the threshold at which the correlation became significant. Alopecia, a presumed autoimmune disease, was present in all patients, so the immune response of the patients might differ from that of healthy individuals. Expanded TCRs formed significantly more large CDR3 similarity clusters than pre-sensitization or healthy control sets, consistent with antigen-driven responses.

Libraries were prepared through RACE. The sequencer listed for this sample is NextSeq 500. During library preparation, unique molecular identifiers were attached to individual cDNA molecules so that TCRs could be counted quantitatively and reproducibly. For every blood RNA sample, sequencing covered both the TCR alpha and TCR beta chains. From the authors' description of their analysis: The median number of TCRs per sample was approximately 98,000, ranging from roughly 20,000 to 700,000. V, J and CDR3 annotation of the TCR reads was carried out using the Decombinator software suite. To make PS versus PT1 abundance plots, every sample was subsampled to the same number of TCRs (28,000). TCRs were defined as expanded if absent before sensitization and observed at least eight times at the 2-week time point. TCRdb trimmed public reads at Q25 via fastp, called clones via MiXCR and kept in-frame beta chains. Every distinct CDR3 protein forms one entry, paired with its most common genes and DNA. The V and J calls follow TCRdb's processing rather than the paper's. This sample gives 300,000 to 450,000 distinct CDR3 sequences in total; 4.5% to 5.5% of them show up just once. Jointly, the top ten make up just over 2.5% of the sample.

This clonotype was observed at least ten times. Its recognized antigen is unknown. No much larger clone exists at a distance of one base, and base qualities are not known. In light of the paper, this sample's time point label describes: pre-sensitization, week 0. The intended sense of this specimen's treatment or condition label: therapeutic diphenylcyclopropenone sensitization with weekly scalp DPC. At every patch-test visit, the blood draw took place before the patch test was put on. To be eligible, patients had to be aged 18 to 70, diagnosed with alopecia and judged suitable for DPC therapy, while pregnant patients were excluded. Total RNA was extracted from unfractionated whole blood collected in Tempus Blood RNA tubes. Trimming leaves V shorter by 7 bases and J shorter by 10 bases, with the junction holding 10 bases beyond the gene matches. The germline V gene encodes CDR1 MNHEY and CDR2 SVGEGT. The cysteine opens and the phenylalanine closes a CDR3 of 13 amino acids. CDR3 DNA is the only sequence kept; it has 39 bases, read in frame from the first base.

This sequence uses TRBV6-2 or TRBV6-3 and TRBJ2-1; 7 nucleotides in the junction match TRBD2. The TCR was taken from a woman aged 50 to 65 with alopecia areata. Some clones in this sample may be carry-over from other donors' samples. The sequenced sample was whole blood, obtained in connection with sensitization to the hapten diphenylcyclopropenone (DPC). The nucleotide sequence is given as TGTGCCAGCACTTTTGCTTGGCGGGGGGAGCAGTTCTTC. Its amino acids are CASTFAWRGEQFF.